This T cell receptor beta chain was sequenced for a study of cytomegalovirus exposure and HLA in healthy donors. Vbeta (60) and Jbeta (13) primers were used in the PCR. TCRdb's copy holds only in-frame clones and misses some; the assay was immunoSEQ multiplex PCR. The sample contains over 150,000 clones, approximately 80% of which appear only once. There are 14 residues in the CDR3. Losses at the gene ends were 3 bases for V and 5 bases for J; bases not matched to a gene: 3. Per the germline V gene, CDR1 is PRHDT and CDR2 is FYEKMQ (reference sequence). This sequence joins TRBV13 and TRBJ2-1, with 8 nucleotides matching TRBD1. This TCR was recovered from a boy younger than 18 in good health and CMV-seronegative. Sequenced sample: PBMCs. The CDR3 DNA is TGTGCCAGCAGCTTTCGGACAGGGAACAATGAGCAGTTCTTC. It is translated as CASSFRTGNNEQFF.